Following are 3 T cell receptor beta chains from one sample sequenced in a study of TIL therapy for anti-PD-1-resistant metastatic lung cancer. As for time point: pre-treatment sample, taken before nivolumab and TIL therapy. The immunoSEQ assay was v3. Clones were sequenced by immunoSEQ multiplex PCR, and TCRdb holds only the in-frame ones, with some missing. This sample has approximately 45,000 clones; 70% to 80% occur once, and the top ten carry roughly 15%. The sample here was blood, taken at baseline. These receptors were collected from a man aged 70-80 years with non-small cell lung cancer.

The chain has TRBV7-8 and TRBJ2-7; D is perhaps TRBD2 (6 bases). The CDR3 runs to 15 residues. Germline CDR1 and CDR2: SGHVS and FQNEAQ. V was cut by 1 base and J by 2 bases, with 12 bases left in between. The CDR3 DNA reads TGTGCCAGCAGCTTAGAGGACGGAGGGACCTACGAGCAGTACTTC. Translating gives CASSLEDGGTYEQYF.

This clone was seen more than once but under ten times. This chain connects TRBV19 to TRBJ2-2, with 8 bases lining up with TRBD1. After removal of 5 bases from V and 0 bases from J, the junction contained 2 bases not matched to a gene. Per the germline V gene, CDR1 is LNHDA and CDR2 is SQIVND (reference sequence). The CDR3 contains 15 residues. As DNA, the CDR3 is TGTGCCAGTAGTCCAGGGGGCGCGAACACCGGGGAGCTGTTTTTT. Translated: CASSPGGANTGELFF.

The J gene is TRBJ2-7, the V gene TRBV7-8; TRBD1 aligns across 10 bases. Germline assignment: CDR1 SGHVS and CDR2 FQNEAQ. The CDR3 sequence is 17 residues long. With V trimmed by 3 bases and J by 0 bases, 8 bases remained unmatched. The CDR3 here is CASSFNLGQGVSYEQYF. CDR3 coding DNA: TGTGCCAGCAGCTTTAACCTTGGACAGGGGGTCTCCTACGAGCAGTACTTC.